The present TCR beta chain was sequenced within a study of blood T cell repertoires in COVID-19. Repertoires were generated with immunoSEQ multiplex PCR, while TCRdb's copy carries only in-frame clones and drops some. The sample contains roughly 250,000 clones, approximately 85% of which appear only once. The specimen sequenced was PBMCs or T cells enriched from blood (not recorded which). This clonotype originated in a woman in her 30s who had recovered from COVID-19.

The CDR3 coding sequence is TGCGCCAGCAGTGCGGGACTAGCGGGGACAAGGAGGGATACGCAGTATTTT. It translates to CASSAGLAGTRRDTQYF. The chain carries TRBV10-1 and TRBJ2-3; 13 positions agree with TRBD2. In germline, CDR1 is WNHNN, CDR2 SYGVQD (reference sequence). The CDR3 is 17 amino acids. The V gene end was trimmed by 4 bases and the J gene end by 6 bases; junction bases not matched to a gene: 10.